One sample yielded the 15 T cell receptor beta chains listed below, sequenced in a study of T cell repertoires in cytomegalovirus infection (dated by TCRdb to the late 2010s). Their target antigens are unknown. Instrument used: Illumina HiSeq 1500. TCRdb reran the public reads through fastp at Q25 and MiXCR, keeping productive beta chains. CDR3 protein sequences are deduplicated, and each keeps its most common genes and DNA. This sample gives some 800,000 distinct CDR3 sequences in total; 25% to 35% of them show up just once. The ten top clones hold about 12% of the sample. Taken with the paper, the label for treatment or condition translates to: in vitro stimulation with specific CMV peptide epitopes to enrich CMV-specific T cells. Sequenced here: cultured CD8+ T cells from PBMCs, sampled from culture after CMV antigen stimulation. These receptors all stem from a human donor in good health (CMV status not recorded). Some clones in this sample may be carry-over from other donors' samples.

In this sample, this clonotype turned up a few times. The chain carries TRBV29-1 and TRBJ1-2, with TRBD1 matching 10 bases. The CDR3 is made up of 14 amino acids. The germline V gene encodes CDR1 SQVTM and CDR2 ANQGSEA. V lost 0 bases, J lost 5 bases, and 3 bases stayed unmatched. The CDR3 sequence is CSVEDQGQGYGYTF. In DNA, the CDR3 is TGCAGCGTTGAAGATCAGGGACAGGGGTATGGCTACACCTTC.

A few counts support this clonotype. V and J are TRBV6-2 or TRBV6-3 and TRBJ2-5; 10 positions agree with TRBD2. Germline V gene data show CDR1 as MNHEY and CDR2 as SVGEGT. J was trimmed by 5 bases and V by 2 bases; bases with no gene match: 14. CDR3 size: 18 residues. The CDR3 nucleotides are TGTGCCAGCAGTTACGGAGCTAGCGGGGGCCTTAGGAGGGAGACCCAGTACTTC. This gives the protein CASSYGASGGLRRETQYF.

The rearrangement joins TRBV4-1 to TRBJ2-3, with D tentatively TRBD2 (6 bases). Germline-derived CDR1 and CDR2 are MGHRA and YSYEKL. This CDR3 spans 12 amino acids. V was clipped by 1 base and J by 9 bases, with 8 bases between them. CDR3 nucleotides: TGCGCCAGCAGCCAAGGACTAGAGACGCAGTATTTT. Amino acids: CASSQGLETQYF.

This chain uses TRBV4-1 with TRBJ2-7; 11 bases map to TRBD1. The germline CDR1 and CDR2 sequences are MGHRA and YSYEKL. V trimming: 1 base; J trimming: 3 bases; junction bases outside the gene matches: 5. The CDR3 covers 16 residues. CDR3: CASSQVWGQGGYEQYF. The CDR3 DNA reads TGCGCCAGCAGCCAAGTATGGGGACAGGGGGGCTACGAGCAGTACTTC.

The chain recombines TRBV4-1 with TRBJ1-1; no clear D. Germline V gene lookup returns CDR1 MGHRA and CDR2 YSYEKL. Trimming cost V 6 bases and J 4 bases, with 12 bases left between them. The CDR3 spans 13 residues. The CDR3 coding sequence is TGCGCCAGCAGGGGAGGGCTGAGCACTGAAGCTTTCTTT. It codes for CASRGGLSTEAFF.

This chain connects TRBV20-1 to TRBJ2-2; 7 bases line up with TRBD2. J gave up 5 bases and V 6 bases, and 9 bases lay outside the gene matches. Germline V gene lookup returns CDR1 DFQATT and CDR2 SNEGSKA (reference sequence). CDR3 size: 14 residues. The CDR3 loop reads CSAITTGGTGELFF. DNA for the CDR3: TGCAGTGCAATTACCACGGGGGGAACCGGGGAGCTGTTTTTT.

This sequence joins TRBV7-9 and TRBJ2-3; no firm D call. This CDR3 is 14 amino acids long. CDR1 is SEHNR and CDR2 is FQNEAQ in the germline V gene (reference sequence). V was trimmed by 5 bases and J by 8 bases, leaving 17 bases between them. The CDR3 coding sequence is TGTGCCAGCAGCGCCCCTACACCGCCCGGTACGCAGTATTTT. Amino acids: CASSAPTPPGTQYF.

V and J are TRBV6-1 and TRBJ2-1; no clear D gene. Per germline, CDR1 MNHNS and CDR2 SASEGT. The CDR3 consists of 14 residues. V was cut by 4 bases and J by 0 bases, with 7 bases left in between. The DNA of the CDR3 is TGTGCCAGCAGTGCCGGATACTCCTACAATGAGCAGTTCTTC. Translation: CASSAGYSYNEQFF.

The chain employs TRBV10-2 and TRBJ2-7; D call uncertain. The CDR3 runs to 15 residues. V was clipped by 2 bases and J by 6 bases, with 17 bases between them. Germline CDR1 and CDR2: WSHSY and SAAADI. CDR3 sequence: CASSEDLGLISEQYF. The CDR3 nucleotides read TGCGCCAGCAGTGAGGACTTAGGGCTCATAAGCGAGCAGTACTTC.

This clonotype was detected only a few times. In DNA form, the CDR3 reads TGTGCCATCAGTGATTCCCCCGGGGGGAAAGAGACCCAGTACTTC. Translating it yields CAISDSPGGKETQYF. The chain links TRBV10-3 to TRBJ2-5; 7 nucleotides match TRBD2. Germline lookup yields CDR1 ENHRY and CDR2 SYGVKD. This CDR3 is built from 15 residues. With V trimmed by 3 bases and J by 3 bases, 7 bases remained unmatched.

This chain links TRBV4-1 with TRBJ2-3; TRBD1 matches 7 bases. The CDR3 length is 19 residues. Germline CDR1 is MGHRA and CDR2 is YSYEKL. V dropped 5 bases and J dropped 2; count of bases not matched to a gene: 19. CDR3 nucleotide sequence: TGCGCCAGCAGCTCGAGGACAGGAACTGTCCCTTTAACCACAGATACGCAGTATTTT. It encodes CASSSRTGTVPLTTDTQYF.

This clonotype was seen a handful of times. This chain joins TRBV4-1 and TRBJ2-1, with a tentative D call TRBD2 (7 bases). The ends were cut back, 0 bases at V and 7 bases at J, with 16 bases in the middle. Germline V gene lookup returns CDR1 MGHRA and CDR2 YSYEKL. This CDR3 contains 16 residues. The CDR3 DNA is TGCGCCAGCAGCCAAGAGGCTGGGGGGGCGCAGAATGAGCAGTTCTTC. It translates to CASSQEAGGAQNEQFF.

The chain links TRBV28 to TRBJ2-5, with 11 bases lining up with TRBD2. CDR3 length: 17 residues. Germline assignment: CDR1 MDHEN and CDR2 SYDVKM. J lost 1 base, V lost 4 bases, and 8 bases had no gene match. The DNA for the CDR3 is TGTGCCAGCAGTTCCTCCTTTAGCGGGGGGGTCCAAGAGACCCAGTACTTC. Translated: CASSSSFSGGVQETQYF.

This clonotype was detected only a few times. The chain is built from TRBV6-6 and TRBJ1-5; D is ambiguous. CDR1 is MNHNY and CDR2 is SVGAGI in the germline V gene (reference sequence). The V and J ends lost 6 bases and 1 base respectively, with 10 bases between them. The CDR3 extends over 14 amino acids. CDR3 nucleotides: TGTGCCAGCAGCCCTGACATGAGCAATCAGCCCCAGCATTTT. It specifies CASSPDMSNQPQHF.

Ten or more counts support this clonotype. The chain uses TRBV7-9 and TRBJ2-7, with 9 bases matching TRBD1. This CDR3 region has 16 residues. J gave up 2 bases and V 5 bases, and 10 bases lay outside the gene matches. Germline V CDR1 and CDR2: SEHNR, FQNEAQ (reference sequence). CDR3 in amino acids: CASSPNRGRDAYEQYV. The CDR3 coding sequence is TGTGCCAGCAGCCCAAACAGGGGGCGGGACGCCTACGAGCAGTACGTC.